This T cell receptor delta chain stems from a study of gamma-delta chains in newborns, infants, children. Overall study: Microbial exposure reportedly drives polyclonal innate γδ T cell expansion after birth.

Germline V gives CDR1 GEAIGNYY, CDR2 EKD. The CDR3 loop spans 18 amino acids. The trim removed 2 bases at V and 0 bases at J, leaving 5 bases unmatched. This clone was counted between two and nine times. TCRdb reprocessed the reads through CATT. This sample yields approximately 12,000 delta-chain clones, of which roughly 8% are seen a single time; 3.5% to 4% belongs to the top ten. The chain couples TRDV2 to TRDJ3; 8 bases are a match to TRDD3. The receptor was isolated from a child who was a newborn, infant or young child, either healthy, febrile or measles-vaccinated (not recorded which). Sequencing was carried out using blood. The CDR3: CACDRLGGLSWDTRQMFF. Written as DNA, the CDR3 is TGTGCCTGTGACAGACTGGGGGGCCTCTCCTGGGACACCCGACAGATGTTTTTC.